The entry below gives a single T cell receptor (beta chain) sequence along with its context. Within the sample, other DNA sequences also encode this same CDR3. This sample is part of a study of blood T cell repertoires in COVID-19. Sequencing was performed with immunoSEQ multiplex PCR; in TCRdb, only in-frame clones are kept and a portion is missing. This table has some 120,000 clones, over 85% appearing once. With 3 bases removed from V and 7 bases from J, the gap between germline ends came to 9 bases. CDR3 length equals 12 residues. Material for sequencing was peripheral blood. The origin of this receptor is a man in his 60s with COVID-19, enrolled during active disease. The genes are TRBV12-3 or TRBV12-4 and TRBJ1-1, with D perhaps matching TRBD1 (5 bases). CDR3 protein: CASSLGQGEAFF. CDR3 DNA: TGTGCCAGCAGTTTGGGTCAGGGTGAAGCTTTCTTT.